This section outlines one TCR beta chain sequence together with its context. A much more abundant neighbour one base away suggests this may be a read error. The data originate from a study of Graves' ophthalmopathy and Graves' hyperthyroidism. The junction had 7 bases not matched to a gene; V was cut back by 6 bases and J by 0 bases. This CDR3 spans 16 amino acids. Germline-derived CDR1 and CDR2 are SGHTA and FQGNSA. RNA served as the template for amplifying TCR beta CDR3 regions. HTBI primers were used in a first-round RT-PCR, which preceded a second-round multiplex PCR. TCRdb reanalysed the multiplex PCR reads using MiXCR and keeps one entry per CDR3 protein. Of approximately 640,000 distinct CDR3 sequences in the sample, 35% to 50% were seen once.

The chain employs TRBV7-2 and TRBJ2-7; 11 positions match TRBD2. The sequence was obtained from an adult man with Graves' ophthalmopathy. Sequencing used peripheral blood. The CDR3, as DNA: TGTGCCAGCAGGACTCTAGCGGGAGGCAGCTCCTACGAGCAGTACTTC. Amino acid sequence: CASRTLAGGSSYEQYF.